This section outlines one TCR beta chain sequence together with its context. The entry originates in a study of blood T cell repertoires in COVID-19. The wider study: From T cells, B-cell-depleted T cells, or PBMCs came the material, which was cDNA or gDNA.

Original methodology: Scientists estimated how many nucleated cells there were by amplifying reference gene primers. The data were produced by immunoSEQ multiplex PCR, yet TCRdb's version contains in-frame clones alone and is incomplete. The DNA was the basis for D and trimming; V, J and clone size are from that table. The sample lists 160,000 or so clones, roughly 75% occurring once. The CDR3 covers 15 residues. Per the germline V gene, CDR1 is MNHEY and CDR2 is SVGAGI. V lost 7 bases, J lost 5 bases, and 20 bases lay in between. The receptor's source is a man between 70 and 80 years old with active or convalescent COVID-19. The chain joins TRBV6-5 to TRBJ1-1; unclear D gene. Sequences were obtained from peripheral blood. The CDR3 region is CASNPHGTGWTEAFF. The DNA for the CDR3 is TGTGCCAGCAACCCCCACGGAACGGGTTGGACTGAAGCTTTCTTT.